This T cell receptor beta chain was recovered during a study of blood T cells in healthy people across ages. Across the study: Template switching captured about one barcoded beta molecule per two T cells.

Overall study results and limits: The study regarded diversity estimates from one million T cells as underestimates. Possibly confounding the expanded clonotype changes was the fact that donor CMV status was unknown. Long-lived donors carried more naive CD4+ cells and greater diversity than aged donors.

With respect to this clonotype: Its antigen is not known.

The CDR3 covers 13 residues. Germline V gives CDR1 MGHDK, CDR2 SYGVNS. The V and J ends lost 7 bases and 3 bases respectively, with 13 bases between them. Primed by a sample-barcoded 5' primer and a J-beta primer mix, a second PCR proceeded for about 6 to 11 cycles. TCRdb re-called the 5' RACE reads through MiXCR, storing one row per CDR3 protein. The data contain 1.5 million to 2 million distinct CDR3 sequences, roughly 52% of them seen just once; the ten biggest clones take up less than 2.5%. The chain couples TRBV25-1 to TRBJ2-7; D may be TRBD2 (6 bases). The TCR originated in a woman aged 40 to 50 in good health. Sample: blood. The CDR3 DNA reads TGTGCCAGCAACGCGGGGACTCACTACGAGCAGTACTTC. Protein sequence: CASNAGTHYEQYF.